This T cell receptor (beta chain) derives from a study of blood T cells in healthy people across ages. Next came a second PCR, run for about 6 to 11 cycles, which used a sample-barcoded 5' primer along with a J-beta primer mix. From the 5' RACE reads, TCRdb called clonotypes with MiXCR, one entry per CDR3 protein. Of about 1.1 million distinct CDR3 sequences in the sample, roughly two fifths were seen once. There are 16 residues in the CDR3. Germline trimming cut 4 bases from V and 7 bases from J; bases unmatched to any gene: 15. Germline-derived CDR1 and CDR2 are LGHDT and YNNKEL (reference sequence).

The TCR was taken from a man aged 18 to 30 in good health. Sequencing was done on a sample of blood. This rearrangement joins TRBV3-1 to TRBJ2-7, with 8 bases fitting TRBD2. The CDR3 DNA sequence: TGTGCCAGCAGCCGGGGTAGCGGGGAGGCGGATAATGAGCAGTACTTC. Its protein product is CASSRGSGEADNEQYF.